The clone carrying this TCR beta chain has only one observation. Data came from immunoSEQ multiplex PCR; TCRdb stores just in-frame clones and leaves some out. The sample consists of about 81,000 clones, about 82% of them appearing once. V trimming: 6 bases; J trimming: 5 bases; junction bases outside the gene matches: 7. The length of the CDR3 is 16 residues. Germline V gene data show CDR1 as SGHAT and CDR2 as FQNNGV. The data were obtained in a study of PD-L1 blockade in urothelial cancer. About the study: Analyzed time points were 3 weeks (second dose) and 6 weeks after therapy began.

The sample's time point: pretreatment peripheral blood. The clonotype comes from a man aged 35-49 years with urothelial cancer. The sample here was PBMCs, taken around atezolizumab (anti-PD-L1) treatment. The chain carries TRBV11-2 and TRBJ2-1, with 13 bases fitting TRBD2. CDR3 bases: TGTGCCAGCAGGAGACTAGCGGGAGGACAACACAATGAGCAGTTCTTC. It encodes CASRRLAGGQHNEQFF.